This T cell receptor beta chain was recorded in a study of T cell repertoires in cytomegalovirus infection. Whole-study context: CMV epitopes that were recently identified and HLA-C-restricted were used alongside well-studied HLA-B-restricted ones. In public TCR beta signatures, there were indications of both CMV infection and matching HLA type.

To note about this clonotype: The antigen is not known.

Study results and caveats: The ex vivo response was dominated by HLA-C-restricted CMV-specific TCR beta clonotypes.

TCRdb re-derived calls from the reads in MiXCR, one entry per CDR3 protein. The sample has hundreds of thousands of distinct CDR3 sequences; under 35% are singletons. In germline, CDR1 is SNHLY, CDR2 FYNNEI. The CDR3 totals 15 residues. The V end was cut by 0 bases, the J end by 5 bases, with 11 bases between. This receptor was obtained from a human donor in good health (CMV status not recorded). Some clones in this sample may be carry-over from other donors' samples. The chain recombines TRBV2 with TRBJ2-1, with D uncertain. The specimen comprised cultured PBMCs, sampled from culture after CMV antigen stimulation. The chain's CDR3 is CASSEARRNNNEQFF. The CDR3 bases are TGTGCCAGCAGTGAAGCACGAAGGAACAACAATGAGCAGTTCTTC.